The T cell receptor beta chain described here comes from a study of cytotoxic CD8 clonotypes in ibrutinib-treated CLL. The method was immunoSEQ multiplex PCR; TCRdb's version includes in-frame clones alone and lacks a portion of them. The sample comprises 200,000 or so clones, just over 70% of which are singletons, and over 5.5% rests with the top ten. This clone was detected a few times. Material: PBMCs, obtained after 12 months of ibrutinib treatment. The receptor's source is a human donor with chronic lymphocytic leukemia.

The DNA of the CDR3 is TGTGCCAGCAGCTCCAGCGGCCAAGAGACCCAGTACTTC. Its protein product is CASSSSGQETQYF. This chain uses TRBV7-9 with TRBJ2-5; the D gene is possibly TRBD2 (5 bases). The ends were cut back, 4 bases at V and 1 base at J, with 7 bases in the middle. CDR1 and CDR2 (germline): SEHNR, FQNEAQ (reference sequence). CDR3 length: 13 residues.